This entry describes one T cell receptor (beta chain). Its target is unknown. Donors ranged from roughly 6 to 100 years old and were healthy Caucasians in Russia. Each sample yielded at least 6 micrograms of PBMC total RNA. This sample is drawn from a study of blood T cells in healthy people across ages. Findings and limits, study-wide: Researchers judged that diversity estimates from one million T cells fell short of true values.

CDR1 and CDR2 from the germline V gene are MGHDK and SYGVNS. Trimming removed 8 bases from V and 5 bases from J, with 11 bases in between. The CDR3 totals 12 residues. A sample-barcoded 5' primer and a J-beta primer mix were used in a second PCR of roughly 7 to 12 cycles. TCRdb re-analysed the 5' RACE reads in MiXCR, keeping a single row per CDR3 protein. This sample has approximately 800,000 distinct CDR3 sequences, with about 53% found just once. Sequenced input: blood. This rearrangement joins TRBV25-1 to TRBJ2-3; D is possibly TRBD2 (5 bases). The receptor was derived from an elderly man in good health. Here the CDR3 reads CASGGVRDTQYF. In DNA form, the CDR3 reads TGTGCCAGCGGAGGAGTCCGAGATACGCAGTATTTT.